This TCR beta chain is from a study of molecular identifiers for immune sequencing clone quantification. In TCRdb, the PCR reads were re-called with MiXCR into one record per CDR3 protein. The table shows about 640,000 distinct CDR3 sequences, with 15% to 20% occurring only once. This CDR3 spans 14 amino acids. The germline gives CDR1 MDHEN, CDR2 SYDVKM. The V end was cut by 1 base, the J end by 5 bases, with 12 bases between. The table lists this clonotype with many counts. Input material: naive CD8+ T cells from blood, with Jurkat cell RNA spiked in. Described subset: FACS-sorted CD8+CD4-CCR7+CD45RA+ naive T cells. The J gene is TRBJ2-7, the V gene TRBV28; D tentatively reads TRBD1 or TRBD2 (5 bases each). This clonotype was sampled from a human donor in good health. Some libraries in this study had Jurkat cell RNA spiked in. The CDR3 nucleotides read TGTGCCAGCAGTTTATTGGACGAGGGGAACGAGCAGTACTTC. Residues: CASSLLDEGNEQYF. The variable domain in full, completed from reference TRBV28 and TRBJ2-7, reads DVKVTQSSRYLVKRTGEKVFLECVQDMDHENMFWYRQDPGLGLRLIYFSYDVKMKEKGDIPEGYSVSREKKERFSLILESASTNQTSMYLCASSLLDEGNEQYFGPGTRLTVT.